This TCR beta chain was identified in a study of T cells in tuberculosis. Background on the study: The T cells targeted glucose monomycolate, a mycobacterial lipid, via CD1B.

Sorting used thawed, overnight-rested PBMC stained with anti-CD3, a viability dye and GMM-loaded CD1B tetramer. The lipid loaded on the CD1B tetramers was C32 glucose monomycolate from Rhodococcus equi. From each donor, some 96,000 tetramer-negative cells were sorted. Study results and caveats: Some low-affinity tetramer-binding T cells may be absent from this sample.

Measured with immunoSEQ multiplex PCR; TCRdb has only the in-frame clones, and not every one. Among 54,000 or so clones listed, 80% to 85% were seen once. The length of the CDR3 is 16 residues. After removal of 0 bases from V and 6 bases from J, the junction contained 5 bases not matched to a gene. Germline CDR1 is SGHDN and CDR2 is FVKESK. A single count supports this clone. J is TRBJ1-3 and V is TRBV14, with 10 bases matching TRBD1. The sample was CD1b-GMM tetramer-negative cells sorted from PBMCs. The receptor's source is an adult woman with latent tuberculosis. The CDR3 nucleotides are TGTGCCAGCAGCCAAGATCACGGGACAGGGGTAAACACCATATATTTT. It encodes CASSQDHGTGVNTIYF.